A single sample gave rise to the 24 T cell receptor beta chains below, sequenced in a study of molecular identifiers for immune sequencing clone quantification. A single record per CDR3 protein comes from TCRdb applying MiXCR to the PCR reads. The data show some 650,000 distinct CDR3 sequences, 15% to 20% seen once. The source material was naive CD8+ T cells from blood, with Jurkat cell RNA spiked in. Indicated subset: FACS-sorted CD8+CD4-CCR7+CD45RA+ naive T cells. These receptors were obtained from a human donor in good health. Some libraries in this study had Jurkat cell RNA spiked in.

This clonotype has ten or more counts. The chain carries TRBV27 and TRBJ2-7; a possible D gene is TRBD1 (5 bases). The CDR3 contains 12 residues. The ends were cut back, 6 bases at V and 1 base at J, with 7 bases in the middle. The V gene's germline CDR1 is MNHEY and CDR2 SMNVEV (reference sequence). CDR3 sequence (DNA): TGTGCCAGCAGAGGGGATTCCTACGAGCAGTACTTC. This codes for CASRGDSYEQYF.

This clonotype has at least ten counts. CDR3 loop: CASSPLTGVLNQPQHF. CDR3 DNA: TGTGCCAGCAGTCCCCTGACAGGGGTCCTCAATCAGCCCCAGCATTTT. The rearrangement uses TRBV27 and TRBJ1-5; 8 bases agree with TRBD1. Germline-derived CDR1 and CDR2 are MNHEY and SMNVEV (reference sequence). Losses at the gene ends were 5 bases for V and 3 bases for J; bases not matched to a gene: 9. The length of the CDR3 is 16 residues.

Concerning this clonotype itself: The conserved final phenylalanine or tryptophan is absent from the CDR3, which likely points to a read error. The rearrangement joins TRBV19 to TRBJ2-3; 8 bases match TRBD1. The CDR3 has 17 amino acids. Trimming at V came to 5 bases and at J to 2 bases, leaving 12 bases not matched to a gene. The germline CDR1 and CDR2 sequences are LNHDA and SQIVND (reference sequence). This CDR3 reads CASSLTGTGGTTDTQYL. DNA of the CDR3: TGTGCCAGTAGTCTTACCGGGACAGGAGGTACCACAGATACGCAGTATCTT.

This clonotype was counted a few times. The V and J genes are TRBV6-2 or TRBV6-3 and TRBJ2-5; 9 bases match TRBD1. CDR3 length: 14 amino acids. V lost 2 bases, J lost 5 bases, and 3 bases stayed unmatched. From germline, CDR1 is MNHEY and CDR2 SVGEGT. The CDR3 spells CASSYTGGAETQYF. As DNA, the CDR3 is TGTGCCAGCAGTTACACAGGGGGCGCGGAGACCCAGTACTTC.

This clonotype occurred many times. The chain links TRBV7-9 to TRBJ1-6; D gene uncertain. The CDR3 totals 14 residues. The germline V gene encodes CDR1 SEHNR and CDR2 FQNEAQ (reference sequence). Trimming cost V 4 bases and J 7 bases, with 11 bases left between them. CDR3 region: CASSSKTVNSPLHF. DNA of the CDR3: TGTGCCAGCAGCTCGAAGACGGTAAATTCACCCCTCCACTTT. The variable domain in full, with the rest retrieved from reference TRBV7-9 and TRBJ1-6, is DTGVSQNPRHKITKRGQNVTFRCDPISEHNRLYWYRQTLGQGPEFLTYFQNEAQLEKSRLLSDRFSAERPKGSFSTLEIQRTEQGDSAMYLCASSSKTVNSPLHFGNGTRLTVT.

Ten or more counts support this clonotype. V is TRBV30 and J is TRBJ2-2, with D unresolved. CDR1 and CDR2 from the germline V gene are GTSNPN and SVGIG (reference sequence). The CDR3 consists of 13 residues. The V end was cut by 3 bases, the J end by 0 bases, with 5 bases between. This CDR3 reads CAWRHPNTGELFF. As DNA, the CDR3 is TGTGCCTGGAGACACCCGAACACCGGGGAGCTGTTTTTT.

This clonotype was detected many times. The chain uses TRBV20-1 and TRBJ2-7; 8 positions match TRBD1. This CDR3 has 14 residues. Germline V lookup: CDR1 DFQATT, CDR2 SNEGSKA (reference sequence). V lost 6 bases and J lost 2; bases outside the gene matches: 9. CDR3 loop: CSAARDRLTYEQYF. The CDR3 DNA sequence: TGCAGTGCGGCCCGGGACAGGCTAACCTACGAGCAGTACTTC.

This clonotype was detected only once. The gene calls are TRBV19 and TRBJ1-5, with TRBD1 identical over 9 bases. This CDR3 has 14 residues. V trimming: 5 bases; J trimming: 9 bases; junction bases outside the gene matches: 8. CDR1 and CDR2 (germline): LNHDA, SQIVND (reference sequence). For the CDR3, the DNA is TGTGCCAGTAGTCCCTGGACAGGGGATCGGCCCCAGCATTTT. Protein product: CASSPWTGDRPQHF.

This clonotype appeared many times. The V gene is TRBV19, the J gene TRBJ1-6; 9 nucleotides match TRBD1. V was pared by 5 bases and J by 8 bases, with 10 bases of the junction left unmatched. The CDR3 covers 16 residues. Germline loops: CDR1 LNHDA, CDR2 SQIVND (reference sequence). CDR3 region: CASSPTVWDRDSPLHF. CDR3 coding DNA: TGTGCCAGTAGTCCTACAGTTTGGGACAGGGATTCACCCCTCCACTTT.

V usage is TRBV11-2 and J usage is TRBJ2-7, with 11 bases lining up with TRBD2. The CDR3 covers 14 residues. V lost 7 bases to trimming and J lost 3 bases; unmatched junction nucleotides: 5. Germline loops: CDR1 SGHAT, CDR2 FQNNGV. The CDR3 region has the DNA TGTGCCAGCAACCCGGGACTAGCGGACTACGAGCAGTACTTC. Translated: CASNPGLADYEQYF.

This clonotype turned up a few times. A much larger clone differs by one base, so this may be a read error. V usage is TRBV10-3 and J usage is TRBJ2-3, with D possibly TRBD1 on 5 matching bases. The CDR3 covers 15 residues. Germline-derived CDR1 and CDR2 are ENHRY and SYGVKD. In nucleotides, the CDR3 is TGTGCCATCAGTGAGGGCAATCTACAGACAGATACGCGGTATTTT. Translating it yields CAISEGNLQTDTRYF.

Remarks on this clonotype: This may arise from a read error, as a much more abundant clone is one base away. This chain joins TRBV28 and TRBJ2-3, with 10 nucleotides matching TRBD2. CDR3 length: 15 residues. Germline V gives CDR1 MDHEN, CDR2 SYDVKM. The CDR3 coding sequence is TGTGCCGGCAGTCTTACTCAGCGGGGGGGAGATACGCAGTATTTT. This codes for CAGSLTQRGGDTQYF.

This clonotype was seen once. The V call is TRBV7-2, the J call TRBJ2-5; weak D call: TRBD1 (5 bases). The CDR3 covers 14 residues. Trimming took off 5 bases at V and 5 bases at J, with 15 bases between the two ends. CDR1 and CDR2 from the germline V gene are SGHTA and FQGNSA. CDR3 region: CASSSSGSHETQYF. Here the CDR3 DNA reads TGTGCCAGCAGCAGCTCAGGGTCCCACGAGACCCAGTACTTC.

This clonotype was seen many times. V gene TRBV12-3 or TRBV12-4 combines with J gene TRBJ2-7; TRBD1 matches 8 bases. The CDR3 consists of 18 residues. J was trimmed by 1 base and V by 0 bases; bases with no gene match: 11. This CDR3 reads CASSLASFDRGPSYEQYF. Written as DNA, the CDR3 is TGTGCCAGCAGTTTAGCATCGTTCGACAGGGGTCCGTCCTACGAGCAGTACTTC.

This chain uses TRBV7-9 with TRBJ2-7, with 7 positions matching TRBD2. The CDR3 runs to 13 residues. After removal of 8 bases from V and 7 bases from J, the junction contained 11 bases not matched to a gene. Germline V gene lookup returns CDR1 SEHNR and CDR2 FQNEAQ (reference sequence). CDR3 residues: CASRGEVLGEQYF. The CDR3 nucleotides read TGTGCCAGCCGGGGGGAGGTTCTGGGAGAGCAGTACTTC.

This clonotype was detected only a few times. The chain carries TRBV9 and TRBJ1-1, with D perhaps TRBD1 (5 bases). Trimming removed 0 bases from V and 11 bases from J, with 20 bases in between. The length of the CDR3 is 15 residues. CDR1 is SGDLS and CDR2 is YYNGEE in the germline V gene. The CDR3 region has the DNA TGTGCCAGCAGCGTAGGGGGGGGGGTAGGATCCGGCGCTTTCTTT. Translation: CASSVGGGVGSGAFF. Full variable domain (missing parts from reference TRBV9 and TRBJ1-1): DSGVTQTPKHLITATGQRVTLRCSPRSGDLSVYWYQQSLDQGLQFLIQYYNGEERAKGNILERFSAQQFPDLHSELNLSSLELGDSALYFCASSVGGGVGSGAFFGQGTRLTVV.

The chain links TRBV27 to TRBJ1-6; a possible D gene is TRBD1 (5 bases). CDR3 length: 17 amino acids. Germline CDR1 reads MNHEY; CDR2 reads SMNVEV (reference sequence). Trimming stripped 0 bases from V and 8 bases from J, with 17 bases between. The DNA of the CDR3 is TGTGCCAGCAGTTTATCGATTGGAGCAGGGATAGATTCACCCCTCCACTTT. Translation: CASSLSIGAGIDSPLHF.

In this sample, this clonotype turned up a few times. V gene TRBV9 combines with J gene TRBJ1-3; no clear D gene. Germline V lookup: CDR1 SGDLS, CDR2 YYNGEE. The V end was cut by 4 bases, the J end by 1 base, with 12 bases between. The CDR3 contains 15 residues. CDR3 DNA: TGTGCCAGCAGCCCCCGGGGTGAATCTGGAAACACCATATATTTT. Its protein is CASSPRGESGNTIYF.

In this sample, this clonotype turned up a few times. The CDR3 sequence: CASPSGGATGGEQYF. CDR3 nucleotide sequence: TGTGCCAGCCCTTCCGGGGGGGCTACCGGGGGCGAGCAGTACTTC. The chain has TRBV2 and TRBJ2-7; 8 bases match TRBD2. The length of the CDR3 is 15 residues. V was clipped by 8 bases and J by 6 bases; unmatched bases: 15. The germline V gene has CDR1 SNHLY and CDR2 FYNNEI.

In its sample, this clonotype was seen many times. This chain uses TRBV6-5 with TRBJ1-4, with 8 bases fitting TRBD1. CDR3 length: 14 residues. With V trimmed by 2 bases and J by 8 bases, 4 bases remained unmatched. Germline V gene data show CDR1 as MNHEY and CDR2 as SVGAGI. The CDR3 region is CASSYLGTGEKLFF. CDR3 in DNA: TGTGCCAGCAGTTACCTTGGGACAGGCGAAAAACTGTTTTTT.

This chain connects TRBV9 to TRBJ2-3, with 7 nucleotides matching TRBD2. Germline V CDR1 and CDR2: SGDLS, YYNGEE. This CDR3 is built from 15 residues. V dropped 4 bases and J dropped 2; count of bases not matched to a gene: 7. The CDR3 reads CASSQWDYSTDTQYF. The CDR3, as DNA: TGTGCCAGCAGCCAGTGGGACTACTCCACAGATACGCAGTATTTT.

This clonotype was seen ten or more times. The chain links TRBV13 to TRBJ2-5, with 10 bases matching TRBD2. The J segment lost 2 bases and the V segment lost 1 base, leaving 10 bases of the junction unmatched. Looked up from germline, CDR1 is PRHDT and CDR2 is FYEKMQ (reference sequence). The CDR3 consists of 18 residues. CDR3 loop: CASSLEGDSSGGQETQYF. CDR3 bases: TGTGCCAGCAGCTTAGAAGGTGATTCTAGCGGGGGACAAGAGACCCAGTACTTC. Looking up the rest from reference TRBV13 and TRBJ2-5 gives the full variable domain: AAGVIQSPRHLIKEKRETATLKCYPIPRHDTVYWYQQGPGQDPQFLISFYEKMQSDKGSIPDRFSAQQFSDYHSELNMSSLELGDSALYFCASSLEGDSSGGQETQYFGPGTRLLVL.

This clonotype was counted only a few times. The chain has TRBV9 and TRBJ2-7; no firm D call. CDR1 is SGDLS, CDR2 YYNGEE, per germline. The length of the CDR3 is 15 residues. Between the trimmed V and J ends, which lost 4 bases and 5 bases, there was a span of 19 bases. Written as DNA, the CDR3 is TGTGCCAGCAGCCCTCACTCGGAGCCCGAGGACGAGCAGTACTTC. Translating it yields CASSPHSEPEDEQYF.

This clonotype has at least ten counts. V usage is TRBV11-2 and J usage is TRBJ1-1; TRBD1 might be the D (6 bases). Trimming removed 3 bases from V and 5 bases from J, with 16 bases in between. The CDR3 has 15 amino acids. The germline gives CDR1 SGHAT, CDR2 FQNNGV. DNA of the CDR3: TGTGCCAGCAGCTTCGGCAGGGGCGGACGAACTGAAGCTTTCTTT. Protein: CASSFGRGGRTEAFF.